What follows are 9 T cell receptor beta chains derived from one specimen sequenced in a study of blood T cell repertoires in COVID-19. The method was immunoSEQ multiplex PCR; TCRdb's version includes in-frame clones alone and lacks a portion of them. The sample records more than 90,000 clones, about 90% being singletons. The source material was peripheral blood. These receptors were obtained from a human donor in a cohort sampled during active COVID-19.

The chain is built from TRBV28 and TRBJ1-4, with 7 bases lining up with TRBD1. Germline assignment: CDR1 MDHEN and CDR2 SYDVKM. The trim removed 3 bases at V and 5 bases at J, leaving 6 bases unmatched. The CDR3 totals 15 residues. The CDR3 reads CASSFRGQPNEKLFF. The CDR3 coding sequence is TGTGCCAGCAGTTTTAGGGGACAGCCGAATGAAAAACTGTTTTTT.

The rearrangement joins TRBV5-1 to TRBJ2-7, with D perhaps matching TRBD2 (5 bases). The CDR3 totals 15 residues. With 2 bases removed from V and 0 bases from J, the gap between germline ends came to 12 bases. Per the germline V gene, CDR1 is SGHRS and CDR2 is YFSETQ. For the CDR3, the DNA is TGCGCCAGCAGCTTTCGGGGTCCCAGCTCCTACGAGCAGTACTTC. This sequence encodes CASSFRGPSSYEQYF.

The chain carries TRBV29-1 and TRBJ2-2; the D gene is possibly TRBD1 (5 bases). CDR1 SQVTM and CDR2 ANQGSEA come from the germline V gene. CDR3 length: 14 residues. V was clipped by 2 bases and J by 4 bases, with 11 bases between them. This chain's CDR3 is CSVESGQITGELFF. The CDR3 DNA reads TGCAGCGTTGAAAGTGGACAAATCACCGGGGAGCTGTTTTTT.

The rearrangement joins TRBV5-4 to TRBJ2-5; 8 nucleotides agree with TRBD1. CDR3 length: 14 residues. The germline gives CDR1 SGHNT, CDR2 YYREEE (reference sequence). Losses at the gene ends were 3 bases for V and 4 bases for J; bases not matched to a gene: 5. The CDR3 nucleotides read TGTGCCAGCAGCTCGACAGGGGTCGGAGAGACCCAGTACTTC. Its protein product is CASSSTGVGETQYF.

The CDR3 sequence is CASSSGQTGELFF. In nucleotides, the CDR3 is TGTGCCAGCAGTTCAGGGCAAACCGGGGAGCTGTTTTTT. This chain connects TRBV6-5 to TRBJ2-2, with D tentatively TRBD1 (5 bases). V lost 4 bases, J lost 5 bases, and 8 bases lay in between. This CDR3 has 13 amino acids. The germline CDR1 and CDR2 sequences are MNHEY and SVGAGI.

This chain uses TRBV28 with TRBJ2-5, with D perhaps TRBD1 (6 bases). Per the germline V gene, CDR1 is MDHEN and CDR2 is SYDVKM. This CDR3 is 16 amino acids long. V lost 5 bases and J 0 bases, leaving 16 bases between the germline ends. The CDR3 region has the DNA TGTGCCAGCAGTAAATACTTTGGGACAAACCAAGAGACCCAGTACTTC. Translated, it gives CASSKYFGTNQETQYF.

The chain is built from TRBV7-9 and TRBJ1-6; TRBD1 might be the D (6 bases). V lost 0 bases to trimming and J lost 0 bases, with 12 bases between them. This CDR3 has 18 amino acids. Looked up from germline, CDR1 is SEHNR and CDR2 is FQNEAQ (reference sequence). The CDR3 loop is CASSLAGAIRSYNSPLHF. The DNA for the CDR3 is TGTGCCAGCAGCTTAGCGGGGGCCATTCGCTCCTATAATTCACCCCTCCACTTT.

The chain employs TRBV6-5 and TRBJ2-7; 7 bases line up with TRBD2. With V trimmed by 0 bases and J by 3 bases, 2 bases remained unmatched. This CDR3 comprises 14 residues. CDR1 and CDR2 (germline): MNHEY, SVGAGI. CDR3 nucleotide sequence: TGTGCCAGCAGTTACTCGAAGCGGGACTACGAGCAGTACTTC. It translates to CASSYSKRDYEQYF.

The chain joins TRBV18 to TRBJ1-2; the D gene is possibly TRBD1 (6 bases). Germline V CDR1 and CDR2: KGHSH, LQKENI. This CDR3 region has 14 residues. The V gene lost 2 bases and the J gene lost 14 bases, with 21 bases spanning the gap. CDR3 sequence (DNA): TGTGCCAGCTCACCAGCCCCAAGGGAGGGGGAAGGTACCTTC. It translates to CASSPAPREGEGTF.